This entry lists 8 T cell receptor beta chains sequenced from one sample in a study of blood T cell repertoires in COVID-19. Sequenced by immunoSEQ multiplex PCR; TCRdb stores in-frame clones only, minus some. Of under 130,000 clones listed, roughly 88% are singletons. The specimen was peripheral blood. All receptors derive from a human donor in a cohort sampled during active COVID-19.

This chain connects TRBV11-3 to TRBJ2-2; maybe TRBD2 (6 bases). The CDR3 has 15 residues. V was cut by 5 bases and J by 0 bases, with 10 bases left in between. The germline gives CDR1 SGHNT, CDR2 YENEEA. CDR3 sequence: CASSLSGTNTGELFF. The CDR3 bases are TGTGCCAGCAGCCTTAGCGGTACGAACACCGGGGAGCTGTTTTTT.

The V and J genes are TRBV30 and TRBJ1-6; D is unclear. The CDR3 has 16 amino acids. In germline, CDR1 is GTSNPN, CDR2 SVGIG (reference sequence). Trimming pared 0 bases from V and 0 bases from J, leaving 9 bases between. The CDR3 sequence is CAWSVRRSSYNSPLHF. CDR3 DNA sequence: TGTGCCTGGAGTGTACGTAGGAGCTCCTATAATTCACCCCTCCACTTT. The full variable domain, with the rest looked up from reference TRBV30 and TRBJ1-6, is SQTIHQWPATLVQPVGSPLSLECTVEGTSNPNLYWYRQAAGRGLQLLFYSVGIGQISSEVPQNLSASRPQDRQFILSSKKLLLSDSGFYLCAWSVRRSSYNSPLHFGNGTRLTVT.

The chain links TRBV2 to TRBJ2-1; 7 positions agree with TRBD1. CDR3 length equals 13 residues. From germline, CDR1 is SNHLY and CDR2 FYNNEI. Losses at the gene ends were 9 bases for V and 9 bases for J; bases not matched to a gene: 11. DNA of the CDR3: TGTGCCAGTCCCACGGGACAGCCCTTTGAGCAGTTCTTC. Its translation: CASPTGQPFEQFF.

As DNA, the CDR3 is TGTGCCAGCTCAAGGGCGGAGGGAACCTACGAGCAGTACTTC. Residues: CASSRAEGTYEQYF. This chain links TRBV18 with TRBJ2-7, with D perhaps TRBD2 (6 bases). Per germline, CDR1 KGHSH and CDR2 LQKENI. With 5 bases removed from V and 2 bases from J, the gap between germline ends came to 13 bases. This CDR3 spans 14 amino acids.

The CDR3 DNA reads TGTGCCAGCAGTTTCCGGTTTAACAGGCAAGAGACCCAGTACTTC. It translates to CASSFRFNRQETQYF. This chain joins TRBV27 and TRBJ2-5, with D perhaps matching TRBD1 (5 bases). CDR3 length: 15 residues. Per germline, CDR1 MNHEY and CDR2 SMNVEV (reference sequence). Trimming took 3 bases from V and 2 from J, leaving 13 bases between them.

The V and J genes are TRBV7-2 and TRBJ2-7; D gene ambiguous. V lost 1 base to trimming and J lost 2 bases, with 9 bases between them. This CDR3 spans 14 amino acids. Per the germline V gene, CDR1 is SGHTA and CDR2 is FQGNSA. In DNA form, the CDR3 reads TGTGCCAGCAGCTTAGACCCTGGCCCCTACGAGCAGTACTTC. This codes for CASSLDPGPYEQYF.

The chain carries TRBV7-3 and TRBJ2-3; D is possibly TRBD2 (7 bases). CDR1 is SGHTA, CDR2 FQGTGA, per germline. The CDR3 is made up of 13 amino acids. V lost 4 bases and J lost 8, with 13 bases in between. This CDR3 is CASSSHREGTQYF. In DNA, the CDR3 is TGTGCCAGCAGCTCCCACAGGGAGGGTACGCAGTATTTT.

This clone showed up just a few times. This chain links TRBV5-1 with TRBJ2-3; TRBD2 matches 8 bases. Germline V gene data show CDR1 as SGHRS and CDR2 as YFSETQ. V gave up 0 bases and J gave up 5 bases; unmatched junction bases: 5. The CDR3 runs 15 residues. This CDR3 is CASSLETSEGDTQYF. The CDR3 coding sequence is TGCGCCAGCAGCTTGGAGACTAGCGAGGGAGATACGCAGTATTTT.